This T cell receptor beta chain was recorded in a study of human thymus T cells. Method: immunoSEQ multiplex PCR; TCRdb's copy keeps in-frame clones and lacks some. This table has fewer than 90,000 clones, approximately 97% appearing once. Thymic material originated from resections removed in the course of corrective heart surgery. CDR1 is SGHTA, CDR2 FQGNSA, per germline. This CDR3 is built from 10 residues. The V gene lost 5 bases and the J gene lost 12 bases, with 9 bases spanning the gap. The V and J genes are TRBV7-2 and TRBJ2-3; D remains ambiguous. The origin of this receptor is a boy under two years old with a congenital heart defect but otherwise immunologically healthy. Sequencing was done on a sample of thymus tissue. CDR3 nucleotides: TGTGCCAGCAGCCCACGTCCACAGTATTTT. Translated, it gives CASSPRPQYF.